This TCR beta chain was observed in a study of blood T cell repertoires in COVID-19. V lost 7 bases to trimming and J lost 7 bases, with 23 bases between them. This CDR3 has 15 residues. Germline loops: CDR1 LGHDT, CDR2 YNNKEL (reference sequence). Assay used: immunoSEQ multiplex PCR; TCRdb lists only in-frame clones, some missing. The sample consists of about 260,000 clones, around 84% of them appearing once. Sequenced material: peripheral blood. The chain employs TRBV3-1 (or the pseudogene TRBV3-2) and TRBJ2-7; perhaps TRBD1 as D (6 bases). This TCR derives from a man in his 60s with acute or convalescent COVID-19. CDR3 in amino acids: CASTQSSQGVGEQYF. CDR3 bases: TGTGCCAGCACCCAGTCCTCACAGGGCGTAGGAGAGCAGTACTTC.